A single sample is the source of the 15 T cell receptor beta chains below, sequenced in a study of T cell responses to AZD1222 COVID-19 vaccine. The method was immunoSEQ multiplex PCR; TCRdb's version includes in-frame clones alone and lacks a portion of them. The data show nearly 200,000 clones, about 93% seen once. Source: peripheral blood, taken 28 days after the second AZD1222 dose. The receptors here all came from an adult who received the AZD1222 COVID-19 vaccine.

The chain joins TRBV5-1 to TRBJ2-5; D ambiguous. The CDR3 has 14 amino acids. Germline V gene data show CDR1 as SGHRS and CDR2 as YFSETQ. Trimming removed 1 base from V and 2 bases from J, with 9 bases in between. CDR3 in DNA: TGCGCCAGCAGCTTGATTCAAGGACAAGAGACCCAGTACTTC. This codes for CASSLIQGQETQYF.

The chain recombines TRBV9 with TRBJ2-7; D uncertain. Trimming cost V 0 bases and J 0 bases, with 4 bases left between them. From germline, CDR1 is SGDLS and CDR2 YYNGEE. The CDR3 sequence is 13 residues long. The CDR3 bases are TGTGCCAGCAGCGTAGGAAGCTCCTACGAGCAGTACTTC. Its protein is CASSVGSSYEQYF. The whole variable domain, remainder taken from reference TRBV9 and TRBJ2-7, is DSGVTQTPKHLITATGQRVTLRCSPRSGDLSVYWYQQSLDQGLQFLIQYYNGEERAKGNILERFSAQQFPDLHSELNLSSLELGDSALYFCASSVGSSYEQYFGPGTRLTVT.

The rearrangement joins TRBV12-3 or TRBV12-4 to TRBJ1-5, with 7 bases lining up with TRBD1. The CDR3 loop spans 13 amino acids. J gave up 2 bases and V 8 bases, and 3 bases lay outside the gene matches. The CDR3 region has the DNA TGTGCCAGCGTGACAGGGCGCAATCAGCCCCAGCATTTT. Translating gives CASVTGRNQPQHF.

The V and J genes are TRBV24-1 and TRBJ1-5; unclear D gene. CDR1 and CDR2 from the germline V gene are KGHDR and SFDVKD. Deletions cut 2 bases from V and 9 bases from J, with 10 bases between. The CDR3 contains 13 residues. CDR3 protein: CATSDSSGRPQHF. CDR3 bases: TGTGCCACCAGTGATTCCTCAGGTAGGCCCCAGCATTTT.

The chain is built from TRBV29-1 and TRBJ2-5; possibly TRBD1 for D (5 bases). This CDR3 has 13 residues. Germline V CDR1 and CDR2: SQVTM, ANQGSEA. Trimming removed 7 bases from V and 5 bases from J, with 17 bases in between. As DNA, the CDR3 is TGCAGCGATCAGGGAAGGGGCTTGGAGACCCAGTACTTC. It specifies CSDQGRGLETQYF.

The chain carries TRBV19 and TRBJ2-1; 11 nucleotides line up with TRBD2. From germline, CDR1 is LNHDA and CDR2 SQIVND (reference sequence). The ends lost 5 bases at V and 3 bases at J; junction bases unmatched: 6. This CDR3 comprises 16 residues. The CDR3: CASSVLAGEGYNEQFF. The CDR3, as DNA: TGTGCCAGTAGTGTACTAGCGGGGGAGGGCTACAATGAGCAGTTCTTC.

The V gene is TRBV28, the J gene TRBJ1-2, with D maybe TRBD1 (6 bases). Germline assignment: CDR1 MDHEN and CDR2 SYDVKM. CDR3 length: 15 amino acids. The V and J ends lost 3 bases and 5 bases respectively, with 16 bases between them. The CDR3 loop reads CASSLRKQGGYGYTF. The CDR3 DNA reads TGTGCCAGCAGTTTGAGGAAACAGGGAGGGTATGGCTACACCTTC.

This chain links TRBV3-1 (or the pseudogene TRBV3-2) with TRBJ1-1; weak D call: TRBD1 (5 bases). The V end was cut by 6 bases, the J end by 2 bases, with 13 bases between. CDR3 length: 14 amino acids. Germline values: CDR1 LGHDT, CDR2 YNNKEL (reference sequence). The CDR3 loop reads CASSRKGTNTEAFF. The CDR3, as DNA: TGTGCCAGCAGTCGTAAGGGGACCAACACTGAAGCTTTCTTT.

This chain connects TRBV18 to TRBJ1-4; 9 bases line up with TRBD1. With 0 bases clipped from V and 8 bases from J, the junction kept 4 bases outside the gene matches. Germline V CDR1 and CDR2: KGHSH, LQKENI. The CDR3 is made up of 15 amino acids. The CDR3 is CASSPPGQGGEKLFF. DNA of the CDR3: TGTGCCAGCTCACCACCGGGACAGGGAGGAGAAAAACTGTTTTTT.

The genes are TRBV3-1 (or the pseudogene TRBV3-2) and TRBJ1-5; no definite D call. Germline V gene lookup returns CDR1 LGHDT and CDR2 YNNKEL (reference sequence). The V end was cut by 2 bases, the J end by 5 bases, with 10 bases between. This CDR3 has 14 residues. The CDR3 reads CASSQLLGDQPQHF. The CDR3 DNA reads as TGTGCCAGCAGCCAATTACTAGGCGATCAGCCCCAGCATTTT.

CDR3 residues: CASSLGQGDRGYTF. The CDR3 DNA follows: TGTGCCAGCAGCTTAGGGCAGGGCGACCGTGGCTACACCTTC. The chain has TRBV7-9 and TRBJ1-2; tentatively, D is TRBD1 (5 bases). The CDR3 is 14 residues long. Trimming took 1 base from V and 7 from J, leaving 13 bases between them. Germline CDR1 is SEHNR and CDR2 is FQNEAQ (reference sequence).

This clone occurred once. J is TRBJ2-3 and V is TRBV5-8; weak D call: TRBD1 (6 bases). The CDR3 totals 17 residues. Trimming pared 4 bases from V and 0 bases from J, leaving 18 bases between. CDR1 is SGHTS, CDR2 YDEGEE, per germline. The CDR3 reads CASSLTSGTPSTDTQYF. CDR3 nucleotides: TGTGCCAGCAGCCTAACATCCGGGACACCTAGCACAGATACGCAGTATTTT.

Here the CDR3 DNA reads TGTGCCAGCAGTTACGTGGGCGCGGGAACTGAAGCTTTCTTT. It translates to CASSYVGAGTEAFF. This sequence joins TRBV6-5 and TRBJ1-1; no clear D gene. Germline assignment: CDR1 MNHEY and CDR2 SVGAGI. The CDR3 is made up of 14 amino acids. The germline V and J ends were trimmed by 2 bases and 5 bases, with 12 bases remaining between them.

The chain uses TRBV18 and TRBJ2-7; no definite D call. Germline CDR1 reads KGHSH; CDR2 reads LQKENI. CDR3 length: 18 amino acids. V was trimmed by 3 bases and J by 0 bases, leaving 21 bases between them. CDR3 region: CASSPPVVTRSNSYEQYF. DNA of the CDR3: TGTGCCAGCTCACCTCCCGTGGTGACCCGGTCGAACTCCTACGAGCAGTACTTC.

This sequence joins TRBV12-5 and TRBJ2-3, with TRBD1 matching over 8 bases. The germline CDR1 and CDR2 sequences are LGHNT and FRNRAP. The CDR3 loop spans 14 amino acids. Trimming at V came to 7 bases and at J to 6 bases, leaving 9 bases not matched to a gene. CDR3 sequence: CASVRQGRRDTQYF. The CDR3, as DNA: TGTGCTAGTGTCAGACAGGGGAGAAGGGATACGCAGTATTTT.